A selection of T cell receptor beta chains follows, all from one sample in a study of OX40 agonist ivuxolimab in advanced cancers. Sequencing used immunoSEQ multiplex PCR; TCRdb keeps in-frame clones, though not all of them. The data show approximately 60,000 clones, roughly nine tenths seen once. The sample was CD4+ or CD8+ T cells sorted from blood, taken in a trial of the OX40 agonist ivuxolimab. The origin of the receptors is an adult with an advanced solid tumor such as melanoma, head and neck, liver or kidney cancer. Both conserved end residues are part of each CDR3. The D gene is left open where the match is weak. Only some rows state a clone size, as once, few, many or a class for expanded clones.

v_call	d_call	clone_size	j_call	cdr3_aa	cdr3_nt
TRBV6-6	.	.	TRBJ1-2	CACSYEAAANYGYTF	TGTGCCTGCAGTTACGAGGCAGCGGCTAACTATGGCTACACCTTC
TRBV11-2	.	.	TRBJ2-1	CASSLDGGGTGLSEQFF	TGTGCCAGCAGCTTAGATGGGGGCGGGACGGGCCTCAGTGAGCAGTTCTTC
TRBV6-5	.	.	TRBJ1-6	CASNRDSPPALHF	TGTGCCAGCAACAGGGACTCCCCACCGGCCCTCCACTTT
TRBV7-3	TRBD2	once	TRBJ2-1	CASSSPTSGGRSYNEQFF	TGTGCCAGCAGCTCTCCCACTAGCGGGGGACGCTCCTACAATGAGCAGTTCTTC
TRBV4-2	TRBD2	.	TRBJ2-1	CASSPGLAGGSYNEQFF	TGTGCCAGCAGCCCCGGACTAGCGGGAGGGTCCTACAATGAGCAGTTCTTC
TRBV6-6	TRBD2	.	TRBJ2-1	CASSWSGGARYEQFF	TGTGCCAGCAGTTGGAGCGGGGGGGCCCGGTATGAGCAGTTCTTC
TRBV15	.	few	TRBJ2-7	CATSRVGGSSYEQYF	TGTGCCACCAGCAGAGTTGGAGGAAGCTCCTACGAGCAGTACTTC
TRBV6-5	TRBD1	.	TRBJ2-7	CASRTGAPYEQYF	TGTGCCAGCCGGACAGGCGCCCCCTACGAGCAGTACTTC
TRBV11-2	.	.	TRBJ1-1	CASSLVAAQGRAEAFF	TGTGCCAGCAGCTTAGTAGCCGCACAGGGTCGCGCTGAAGCTTTCTTT
TRBV4-1	.	.	TRBJ1-3	CASSQGDPSSGNTIYF	TGCGCCAGCAGCCAAGGGGATCCCTCCTCTGGAAACACCATATATTTT
TRBV6-1	.	.	TRBJ1-3	CATHRTGTSGNTIYF	TGTGCGACGCACCGCACGGGAACCTCTGGAAACACCATATATTTT
TRBV5-1	TRBD1	.	TRBJ2-7	CASSASTGVDEQYF	TGCGCCAGCAGCGCCTCGACAGGGGTAGACGAGCAGTACTTC
TRBV11-3	.	.	TRBJ2-5	CAVGGEGQETQYF	TGTGCCGTGGGGGGCGAAGGGCAAGAGACCCAGTACTTC
TRBV2	.	.	TRBJ2-5	CASSDGWRETQYF	TGTGCCAGCAGTGACGGGTGGCGAGAGACCCAGTACTTC
TRBV11-3	.	.	TRBJ2-1	CASSLRWTAENEQFF	TGTGCCAGCAGCTTACGTTGGACAGCGGAGAATGAGCAGTTCTTC
TRBV7-2	.	.	TRBJ2-7	CASSRTSYEQYF	TGTGCCAGCAGCCGGACGTCCTACGAGCAGTACTTC
TRBV5-1	.	.	TRBJ1-1	CASSHSTGTEAFF	TGCGCCAGCAGCCATAGTACGGGGACTGAAGCTTTCTTT
TRBV6-6	.	.	TRBJ2-5	CASSRIQETQYF	TGTGCCAGCAGCCGTATACAAGAGACCCAGTACTTC
TRBV5-3	TRBD2	once	TRBJ2-3	CARSLVPTTQTSGRTDTQYF	TGTGCCAGAAGCTTGGTTCCGACGACACAGACTAGCGGGCGCACAGATACGCAGTATTTT
TRBV6-1	.	.	TRBJ2-7	CASSVGTYEQYF	TGTGCCAGCAGTGTAGGAACCTACGAGCAGTACTTC
TRBV7-2	TRBD2	.	TRBJ2-5	CASSSPPAGETQYF	TGTGCCAGCAGCTCACCACCAGCGGGGGAGACCCAGTACTTC
TRBV13	.	.	TRBJ2-3	CASSYPSRGSSDTQYF	TGTGCCAGCAGCTACCCTTCCAGGGGATCAAGCGATACGCAGTATTTT
TRBV6-1	TRBD1	.	TRBJ2-7	CASSPGQGGYEQYF	TGTGCCAGCAGTCCCGGACAGGGGGGTTACGAGCAGTACTTC
TRBV4-1	.	.	TRBJ1-6	CASSQDGQGNSPLHF	TGCGCCAGCAGCCAAGATGGCCAGGGGAATTCACCCCTCCACTTT
TRBV27	TRBD1	.	TRBJ2-7	CASSPSSTGIWVSEEQYF	TGTGCCAGCAGTCCGAGCTCGACAGGGATCTGGGTCTCTGAAGAGCAGTACTTC
TRBV6-1	.	.	TRBJ1-2	CASSEYTGYGYTF	TGTGCCAGCAGTGAATATACCGGGTATGGCTACACCTTC
TRBV29-1	TRBD1	.	TRBJ2-5	CSVEPRGRETQYF	TGCAGCGTGGAGCCCAGGGGGCGGGAGACCCAGTACTTC
TRBV7-7	TRBD2	.	TRBJ2-1	CASSSGLAGVEREQFF	TGTGCTAGCAGCTCCGGACTAGCGGGAGTAGAAAGGGAGCAGTTCTTC
TRBV5-4	.	.	TRBJ1-2	CASSLAGPNYGYTF	TGTGCCAGCAGCTTGGCGGGCCCAAACTATGGCTACACCTTC
TRBV7-9	.	once	TRBJ2-1	CASSARGANNEQFF	TGTGCCAGCAGCGCCCGGGGGGCCAACAATGAGCAGTTCTTC
TRBV7-8	.	.	TRBJ2-3	CASSLRVTTDTQYF	TGTGCCAGCAGCTTAAGGGTTACCACAGATACGCAGTATTTT
TRBV19	.	.	TRBJ2-2	CASSIKAIAGELFF	TGTGCCAGTAGTATCAAAGCGATAGCCGGGGAGCTGTTTTTT
TRBV19	.	.	TRBJ2-3	CASSMPLTGLGTDTQYF	TGTGCCAGTAGTATGCCCCTGACAGGCCTGGGCACAGATACGCAGTATTTT
TRBV18	TRBD1	.	TRBJ2-3	CASSPGQVASDTQYF	TGTGCCAGCTCACCGGGACAGGTTGCTTCAGATACGCAGTATTTT
TRBV2	TRBD1	.	TRBJ2-5	CASTPQGVAETQYF	TGTGCCAGCACTCCACAGGGGGTGGCAGAGACCCAGTACTTC
TRBV5-4	.	.	TRBJ2-1	CASSFGGDNEQFF	TGTGCCAGCAGCTTCGGCGGAGACAATGAGCAGTTCTTC
TRBV7-9	TRBD1	.	TRBJ1-1	CASSSPDRGSEAFF	TGTGCCAGCAGCTCACCGGACAGGGGCTCTGAAGCTTTCTTT
TRBV7-3	TRBD2	.	TRBJ2-7	CASSSLAGAQQYF	TGTGCCAGCAGCTCACTAGCGGGGGCTCAGCAGTACTTC
TRBV29-1	.	.	TRBJ2-5	CSVDGVGETQYF	TGCAGCGTTGACGGGGTGGGGGAGACCCAGTACTTC
TRBV21-1	.	.	TRBJ1-2	CATTNRGLDVGYTF	TGTGCCACGACAAATAGGGGCCTTGATGTTGGCTACACCTTC
TRBV7-3	.	.	TRBJ2-2	CASSSPNTGELFF	TGTGCCAGCAGCTCACCGAACACCGGGGAGCTGTTTTTT
TRBV7-3	.	.	TRBJ2-3	CASSPTVLGTQYF	TGTGCCAGCAGCCCGACGGTCCTTGGTACGCAGTATTTT
TRBV6-1	.	once	TRBJ1-1	CASSAERTEAFF	TGTGCCAGCAGTGCCGAACGCACTGAAGCTTTCTTT
TRBV7-9	.	once	TRBJ1-2	CASSSTVANYGYTF	TGTGCCAGCAGCTCGACAGTTGCTAACTATGGCTACACCTTC
TRBV6-5	TRBD1	.	TRBJ2-5	CASRTGVQETQYF	TGTGCCAGCAGGACAGGGGTCCAAGAGACCCAGTACTTC
TRBV30	.	.	TRBJ1-6	CAWSKGAGGSPLHF	TGTGCCTGGAGTAAGGGTGCCGGGGGTTCACCCCTCCACTTT
TRBV19	TRBD1	.	TRBJ1-1	CASSAGQFNTEAFF	TGTGCCAGTAGCGCGGGACAGTTCAACACTGAAGCTTTCTTT